This passage covers 15 T cell receptor beta chains from one sample sequenced in a study of T cell changes during pregnancy in multiple sclerosis. The table came from immunoSEQ multiplex PCR; TCRdb's copy has only in-frame clones and leaves some out. The sample has about 76,000 clones, 80% to 95% seen once; the top ten hold about 1.5%. The source was peripheral blood, collected in the first trimester of pregnancy. Every receptor here comes from a female donor in good health, enrolled as a control in a pregnancy study.

This chain links TRBV5-1 with TRBJ2-1, with 7 bases identical to TRBD2. The V and J ends lost 0 bases and 2 bases, in that order; junction bases with no gene match: 8. Germline V gene lookup returns CDR1 SGHRS and CDR2 YFSETQ. The CDR3 is made up of 17 amino acids. DNA of the CDR3: TGCGCCAGCAGCTTGGCCGGCGGCGGGAGTACCTACAATGAGCAGTTCTTC. Translation gives CASSLAGGGSTYNEQFF.

The V gene is TRBV20-1, the J gene TRBJ2-7; no reliable D call. Germline values: CDR1 DFQATT, CDR2 SNEGSKA (reference sequence). This CDR3 spans 11 amino acids. V dropped 2 bases and J dropped 4 bases, with 6 bases sitting between them. The CDR3 DNA sequence: TGCAGTGCTAGATTAGTGTACGAGCAGTACTTC. Its protein is CSARLVYEQYF.

CDR3 DNA sequence: TGTGCCACCAGCAGAGAGAGGGCCGGGACAGAGAACGAGCAGTACTTC. It encodes CATSRERAGTENEQYF. This chain links TRBV15 with TRBJ2-7; 7 bases match TRBD1. The germline CDR1 and CDR2 sequences are LNHNV and YYDKDF (reference sequence). The CDR3 covers 16 residues. After removal of 0 bases from V and 5 bases from J, the junction contained 10 bases not matched to a gene.

The chain carries TRBV5-5 and TRBJ1-5; D remains unclear. V dropped 4 bases and J dropped 1 base, with 15 bases sitting between them. This CDR3 is 16 amino acids long. The V gene's germline CDR1 is SGHKS and CDR2 YYEKEE (reference sequence). Here the CDR3 DNA reads TGTGCCAGCAGCCCGCGGAGACTTGAAAGCAATCAGCCCCAGCATTTT. Encoded protein: CASSPRRLESNQPQHF. Full variable domain (remainder filled in from reference TRBV5-5 and TRBJ1-5): DAGVTQSPTHLIKTRGQQVTLRCSPISGHKSVSWYQQVLGQGPQFIFQYYEKEERGRGNFPDRFSARQFPNYSSELNVNALLLGDSALYLCASSPRRLESNQPQHFGDGTRLSIL.

J is TRBJ1-2 and V is TRBV6-6, with D tentatively TRBD1 (6 bases). In germline, CDR1 is MNHNY, CDR2 SVGAGI (reference sequence). V lost 5 bases and J 6 bases, leaving 16 bases between the germline ends. The CDR3 extends over 14 amino acids. CDR3 coding DNA: TGTGCCAGCAGTCGAGAACACAGGGTAGATGGCTACACCTTC. This translates into CASSREHRVDGYTF.

This clone was found once. This chain joins TRBV5-1 and TRBJ2-7, with 7 bases matching TRBD2. This CDR3 has 17 residues. Germline V gene data show CDR1 as SGHRS and CDR2 as YFSETQ. With 0 bases clipped from V and 0 bases from J, the junction kept 9 bases outside the gene matches. The CDR3 is CASSLGGSGPSSYEQYF. The CDR3, as DNA: TGCGCCAGCAGCTTGGGGGGTAGCGGGCCGAGCTCCTACGAGCAGTACTTC. The entire variable domain, with the rest obtained from reference TRBV5-1 and TRBJ2-7, is as follows: KAGVTQTPRYLIKTRGQQVTLSCSPISGHRSVSWYQQTPGQGLQFLFEYFSETQRNKGNFPGRFSGRQFSNSRSEMNVSTLELGDSALYLCASSLGGSGPSSYEQYFGPGTRLTVT.

The CDR3 here is CASSGSLDRNYGYTF. CDR3 DNA: TGTGCCAGCAGTGGCTCTCTGGACAGAAATTATGGCTACACCTTC. The gene calls are TRBV6-5 and TRBJ1-2; D is perhaps TRBD1 (6 bases). Germline V lookup: CDR1 MNHEY, CDR2 SVGAGI. Trimming left V 5 bases short and J 5 bases short, with 18 bases between. This CDR3 has 15 amino acids.

This clone was counted a single time. The chain joins TRBV7-8 to TRBJ1-2; 10 bases line up with TRBD1. The CDR3 is 19 residues long. V trimming: 5 bases; J trimming: 1 base; junction bases outside the gene matches: 16. Per the germline V gene, CDR1 is SGHVS and CDR2 is FQNEAQ. The CDR3 sequence: CASSAPLMPGQGNNYGYTF. As DNA, the CDR3 is TGTGCCAGCAGCGCCCCCCTGATGCCGGGACAGGGGAATAACTATGGCTACACCTTC.

This clone has a handful of counts. Lacking the conserved final phenylalanine or tryptophan, this CDR3 likely reflects a read error. It is unclear where the CDR3 begins or ends on the DNA, so no DNA is shown, and the CDR3 is as TCRdb lists it. This chain connects TRBV2 to TRBJ1-2; the table's D call of TRBD1 was not tested on the DNA. Germline loops: CDR1 SNHLY, CDR2 FYNNEI. The CDR3 extends over 8 residues, inclusive of both ends. The CDR3 here is CASSVRVD.

The chain carries TRBV18 and TRBJ2-3, with 9 bases that match TRBD2. V lost 7 bases to trimming and J lost 4 bases; unmatched junction nucleotides: 9. In germline, CDR1 is KGHSH, CDR2 LQKENI. The CDR3 loop spans 15 amino acids. The CDR3 sequence is CASFTLREGPDTQYF. As DNA, the CDR3 is TGTGCCAGCTTCACCCTGCGGGAGGGTCCAGATACGCAGTATTTT.

This chain links TRBV19 with TRBJ1-4, with a weak D call TRBD1 (6 bases). Germline values: CDR1 LNHDA, CDR2 SQIVND (reference sequence). The CDR3 contains 15 residues. The V and J ends lost 1 base and 6 bases respectively, with 12 bases between them. The CDR3 nucleotides are TGTGCCAGTAGTATAGGGGGGCGGCATGATGAAAAACTGTTTTTT. Its protein is CASSIGGRHDEKLFF. Together with reference TRBV19 and TRBJ1-4, the CDR3 gives the full variable domain: DGGITQSPKYLFRKEGQNVTLSCEQNLNHDAMYWYRQDPGQGLRLIYYSQIVNDFQKGDIAEGYSVSREKKESFPLTVTSAQKNPTAFYLCASSIGGRHDEKLFFGSGTQLSVL.

The chain carries TRBV28 and TRBJ2-7; 7 bases are a match to TRBD1. The CDR3 contains 14 residues. The V and J ends lost 6 bases and 9 bases, in that order; junction bases with no gene match: 14. Germline V gene data show CDR1 as MDHEN and CDR2 as SYDVKM. Here the CDR3 reads CASRAGTDSPGQYF. The DNA of the CDR3 is TGTGCCAGCAGGGCCGGGACAGATTCCCCAGGGCAGTACTTC.

This sequence joins TRBV7-9 and TRBJ1-1, with no clear D. Germline V gene lookup returns CDR1 SEHNR and CDR2 FQNEAQ (reference sequence). Trimming removed 2 bases from V and 0 bases from J, with 16 bases in between. The CDR3 loop spans 17 amino acids. The CDR3 protein is CASSLKTGSTMNTEAFF. Here the CDR3 DNA reads TGTGCCAGCAGCTTAAAAACCGGGTCGACCATGAACACTGAAGCTTTCTTT.

The chain links TRBV28 to TRBJ1-2; D may be TRBD1 (6 bases). The CDR3 contains 17 residues. CDR1 and CDR2 (germline): MDHEN, SYDVKM. V was clipped by 4 bases and J by 7 bases, with 25 bases between them. CDR3 loop: CASSWGTSRGGLVGYTF. The CDR3 DNA is TGTGCCAGCAGTTGGGGGACAAGCAGGGGTGGACTGGTTGGCTACACCTTC.

This clone appeared a single time. The chain recombines TRBV29-1 with TRBJ2-1, with TRBD2 matching over 10 bases. CDR3 size: 15 residues. The trim removed 6 bases at V and 0 bases at J, leaving 5 bases unmatched. CDR1 and CDR2 (germline): SQVTM, ANQGSEA. The CDR3 sequence is CSVDRTSGSYNEQFF. CDR3 DNA sequence: TGCAGCGTAGATAGGACTAGCGGCTCCTACAATGAGCAGTTCTTC.